This TCR beta chain originates from a study of T cell responses to AZD1222 COVID-19 vaccine. Points from the study as a whole: Across spike, vaccine-associated CD4 TCRs were found, dominant at 160-218 and 743-854.

Only in-frame clones appear in the TCRdb table, and some are missing; sequencing was by immunoSEQ multiplex PCR. The sample holds 150,000 or so clones, roughly 90% seen once. This clone was seen once. Its specificity is unknown. The receptor comes from an adult in good health. The source was peripheral blood, collected on day 0 of AZD1222 vaccination.

DNA for the CDR3: TGTGCCAGAAGGGGCCAAAGGGACAGGGGAAGGGTAGAGACCCAGTACTTC. Translated, it gives CARRGQRDRGRVETQYF. The chain carries TRBV7-5 and TRBJ2-5; the D call TRBD1 from the table was never checked on the DNA. TRBV7-5 is annotated as a pseudogene. The CDR3 spans 17 residues.